Below, 3 T cell receptor beta chains from the same sample are listed, as sequenced in a study of shared clonotypes between healthy human individuals. Profiling relied on immunoSEQ multiplex PCR, and the TCRdb table lists in-frame clones only, not all of them. This table has about 2.4 million clones, about 92% appearing once. Sequences were obtained from naive CD4+ T cells sorted from blood. Subset: CD45RA+ positively selected. The receptors were sampled from a man in his late teens or twenties in good health.

The rearrangement joins TRBV6-5 to TRBJ1-4; D not certain. This CDR3 has 13 amino acids. Trimming shortened V by 4 bases and J by 10 bases, and 13 bases separated the two germline ends. Germline CDR1 and CDR2: MNHEY and SVGAGI. CDR3: CASSSLGEGKLFF. The CDR3 DNA sequence: TGTGCCAGCAGTTCTCTCGGAGAGGGAAAACTGTTTTTT.

The J gene is TRBJ2-3, the V gene TRBV5-6; 7 positions agree with TRBD1. Germline values: CDR1 SGHDT, CDR2 YYEEEE. V shed 4 bases, J shed 1 base, and the junction held 9 bases outside the gene matches. This CDR3 is built from 16 residues. The CDR3 DNA reads as TGTGCCAGCAGCCAGAACCCGGGACAGCGCACAGATACGCAGTATTTT. It translates to CASSQNPGQRTDTQYF.

A single count supports this clone. The rearrangement links TRBV7-6 to TRBJ1-4; 10 bases are shared with TRBD1. The CDR3 is 17 residues long. J lost 1 base, V lost 5 bases, and 7 bases had no gene match. Germline CDR1 SGHVS, CDR2 FNYEAQ. The CDR3: CASSAGTGVRTNEKLFF. CDR3 coding DNA: TGTGCCAGCAGCGCCGGGACAGGGGTACGAACTAATGAAAAACTGTTTTTT.